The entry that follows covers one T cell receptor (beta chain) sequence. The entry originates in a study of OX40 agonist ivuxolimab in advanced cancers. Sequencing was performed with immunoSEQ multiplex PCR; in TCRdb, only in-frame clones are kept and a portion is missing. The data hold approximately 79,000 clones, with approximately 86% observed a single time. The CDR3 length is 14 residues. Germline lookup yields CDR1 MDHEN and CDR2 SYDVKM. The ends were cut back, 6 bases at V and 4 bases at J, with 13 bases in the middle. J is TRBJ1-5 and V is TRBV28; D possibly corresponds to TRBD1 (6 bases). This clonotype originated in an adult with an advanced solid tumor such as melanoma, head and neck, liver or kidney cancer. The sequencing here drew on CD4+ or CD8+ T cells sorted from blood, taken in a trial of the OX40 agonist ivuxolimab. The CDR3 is CASRKQGANQPQHF. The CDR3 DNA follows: TGTGCCAGCAGGAAACAGGGCGCGAATCAGCCCCAGCATTTT.